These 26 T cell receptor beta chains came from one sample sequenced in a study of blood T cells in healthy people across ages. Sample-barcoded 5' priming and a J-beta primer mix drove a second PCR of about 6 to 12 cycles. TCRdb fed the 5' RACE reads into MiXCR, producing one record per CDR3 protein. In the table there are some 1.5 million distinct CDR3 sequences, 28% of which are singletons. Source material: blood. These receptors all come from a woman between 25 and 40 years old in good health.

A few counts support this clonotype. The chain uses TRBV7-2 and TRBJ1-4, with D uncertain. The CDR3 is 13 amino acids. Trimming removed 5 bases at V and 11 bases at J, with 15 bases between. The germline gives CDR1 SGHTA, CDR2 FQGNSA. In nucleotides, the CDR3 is TGTGCCAGCAGCCCGGTTATTGGGGAGAAACTGTTTTTT. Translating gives CASSPVIGEKLFF.

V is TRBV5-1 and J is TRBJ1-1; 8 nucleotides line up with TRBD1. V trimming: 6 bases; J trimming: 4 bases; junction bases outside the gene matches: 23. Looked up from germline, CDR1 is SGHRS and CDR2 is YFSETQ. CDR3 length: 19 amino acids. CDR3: CASTIEGPGWAGGSTEAFF. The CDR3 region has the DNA TGCGCCAGCACCATTGAGGGCCCCGGCTGGGCAGGGGGCAGCACTGAAGCTTTCTTT.

CDR3 nucleotide sequence: TGTGCCAGCTCACCGAGTGGGGGGACCGGGGAGCTGTTTTTT. Residues: CASSPSGGTGELFF. This rearrangement joins TRBV18 to TRBJ2-2; possibly TRBD2 for D (6 bases). V dropped 3 bases and J dropped 5 bases, with 10 bases sitting between them. The CDR3 is made up of 14 amino acids. Germline CDR1 is KGHSH and CDR2 is LQKENI.

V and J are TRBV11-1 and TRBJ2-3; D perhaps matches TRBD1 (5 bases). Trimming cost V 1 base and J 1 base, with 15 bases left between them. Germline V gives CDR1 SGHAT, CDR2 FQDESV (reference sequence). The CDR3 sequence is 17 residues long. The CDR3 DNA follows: TGTGCCAGCAGCTTAGTTCTCATAGGGGCGGGCACAGATACGCAGTATTTT. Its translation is CASSLVLIGAGTDTQYF.

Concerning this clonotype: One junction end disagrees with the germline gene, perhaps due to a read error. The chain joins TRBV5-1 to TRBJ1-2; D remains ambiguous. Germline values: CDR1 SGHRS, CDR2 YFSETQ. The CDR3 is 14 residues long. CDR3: CACSEPRASRGYTF. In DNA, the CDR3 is TGCGCCTGCAGCGAACCCCGGGCCTCCCGTGGCTACACCTTC.

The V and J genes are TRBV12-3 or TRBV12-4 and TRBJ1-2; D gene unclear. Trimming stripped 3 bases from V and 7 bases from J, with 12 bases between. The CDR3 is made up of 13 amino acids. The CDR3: CASSFPGRGGYTF. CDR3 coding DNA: TGTGCCAGCAGTTTCCCCGGACGGGGTGGCTACACCTTC.

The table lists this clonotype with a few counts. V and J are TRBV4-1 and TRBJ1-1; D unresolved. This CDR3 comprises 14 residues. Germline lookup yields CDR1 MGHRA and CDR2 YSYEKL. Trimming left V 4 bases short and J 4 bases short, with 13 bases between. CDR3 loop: CASSPGGVSTEAFF. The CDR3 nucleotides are TGCGCCAGCAGCCCGGGCGGGGTAAGCACTGAAGCTTTCTTT.

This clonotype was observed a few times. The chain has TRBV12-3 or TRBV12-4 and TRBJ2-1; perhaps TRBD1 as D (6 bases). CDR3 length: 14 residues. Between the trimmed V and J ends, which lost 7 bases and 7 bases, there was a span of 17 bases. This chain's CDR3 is CASTPGPRGNEQFF. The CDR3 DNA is TGTGCCAGCACCCCTGGCCCAAGGGGGAATGAGCAGTTCTTC.

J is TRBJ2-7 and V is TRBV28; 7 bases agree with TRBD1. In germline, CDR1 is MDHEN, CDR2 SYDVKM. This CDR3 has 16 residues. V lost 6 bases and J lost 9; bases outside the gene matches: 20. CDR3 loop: CASSRGQAQAFWWQYF. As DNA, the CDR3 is TGTGCCAGCAGCCGCGGACAGGCTCAGGCTTTCTGGTGGCAGTACTTC.

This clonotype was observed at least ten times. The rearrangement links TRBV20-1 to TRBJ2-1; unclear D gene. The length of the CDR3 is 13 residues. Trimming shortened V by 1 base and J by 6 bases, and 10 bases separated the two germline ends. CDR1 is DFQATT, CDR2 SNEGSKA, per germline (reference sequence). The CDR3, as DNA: TGCAGTGCTAGAGGTTACCCCGTCAATGAGCAGTTCTTC. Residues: CSARGYPVNEQFF.

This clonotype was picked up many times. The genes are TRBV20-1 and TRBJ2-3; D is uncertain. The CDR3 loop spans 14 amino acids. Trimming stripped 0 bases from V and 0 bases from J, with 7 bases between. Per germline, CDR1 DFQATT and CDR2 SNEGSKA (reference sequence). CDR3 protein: CSARDPGSTDTQYF. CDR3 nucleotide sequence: TGCAGTGCTAGAGACCCCGGCAGCACAGATACGCAGTATTTT.

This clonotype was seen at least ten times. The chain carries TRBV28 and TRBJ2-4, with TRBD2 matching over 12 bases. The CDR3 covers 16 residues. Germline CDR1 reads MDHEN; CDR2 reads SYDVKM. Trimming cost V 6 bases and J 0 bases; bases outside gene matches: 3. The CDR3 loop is CASSLTSGRAKNIQYF. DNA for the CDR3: TGTGCCAGCAGCTTGACTAGCGGGAGAGCCAAAAACATTCAGTACTTC.

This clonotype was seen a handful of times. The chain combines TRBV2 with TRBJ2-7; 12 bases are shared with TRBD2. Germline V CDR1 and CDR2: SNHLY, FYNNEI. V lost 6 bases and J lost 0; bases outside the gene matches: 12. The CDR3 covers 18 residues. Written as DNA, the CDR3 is TGTGCCAGCAGGGCCGGGACTAGCGGGTTAATTTTCTCCTACGAGCAGTACTTC. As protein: CASRAGTSGLIFSYEQYF.

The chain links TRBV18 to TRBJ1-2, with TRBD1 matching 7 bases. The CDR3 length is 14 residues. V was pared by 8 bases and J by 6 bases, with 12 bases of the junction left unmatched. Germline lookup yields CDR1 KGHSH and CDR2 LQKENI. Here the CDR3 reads CASRRPGDSDGYTF. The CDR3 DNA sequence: TGTGCCAGCCGGCGCCCGGGGGACAGCGATGGCTACACCTTC.

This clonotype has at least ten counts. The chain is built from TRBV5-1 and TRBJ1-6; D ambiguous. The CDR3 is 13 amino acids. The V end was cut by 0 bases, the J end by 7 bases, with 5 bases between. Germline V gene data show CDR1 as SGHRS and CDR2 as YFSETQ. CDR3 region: CASSLAGNSPLHF. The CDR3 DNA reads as TGCGCCAGCAGCTTGGCGGGGAATTCACCCCTCCACTTT.

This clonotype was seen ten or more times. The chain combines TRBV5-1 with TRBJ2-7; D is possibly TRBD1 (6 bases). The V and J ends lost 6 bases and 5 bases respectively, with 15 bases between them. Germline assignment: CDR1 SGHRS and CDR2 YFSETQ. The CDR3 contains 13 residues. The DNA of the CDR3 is TGCGCCAGCACCGACAGGCCCCCGGACGAGCAGTACTTC. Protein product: CASTDRPPDEQYF.

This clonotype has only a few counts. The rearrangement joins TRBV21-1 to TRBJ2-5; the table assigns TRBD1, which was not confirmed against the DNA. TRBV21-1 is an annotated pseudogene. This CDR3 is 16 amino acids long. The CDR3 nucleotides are TGTGCCAGCAGCAAAGAAGGCACGGGCGCGTTGGAGACCCAGTACTTC. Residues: CASSKEGTGALETQYF.

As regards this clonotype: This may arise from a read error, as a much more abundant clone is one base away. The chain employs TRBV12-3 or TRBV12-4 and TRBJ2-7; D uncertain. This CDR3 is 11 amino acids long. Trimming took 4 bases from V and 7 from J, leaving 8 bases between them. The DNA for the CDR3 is TGTGCCAGCAGTTGGGTCAATGAGCAGTACTTC. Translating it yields CASSWVNEQYF.

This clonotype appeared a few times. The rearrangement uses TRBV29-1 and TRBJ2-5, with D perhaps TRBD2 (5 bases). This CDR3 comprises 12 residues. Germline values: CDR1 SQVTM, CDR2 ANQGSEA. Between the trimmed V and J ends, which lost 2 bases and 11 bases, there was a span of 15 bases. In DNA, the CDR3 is TGCAGCGTTGAATCGGGAAGCGGTGAGCAGTACTTC. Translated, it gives CSVESGSGEQYF. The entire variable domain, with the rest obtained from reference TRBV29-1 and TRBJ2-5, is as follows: SAVISQKPSRDICQRGTSLTIQCQVDSQVTMMFWYRQQPGQSLTLIATANQGSEATYESGFVIDKFPISRPNLTFSTLTVSNMSPEDSSIYLCSVESGSGEQYFGPGTRLLVL.

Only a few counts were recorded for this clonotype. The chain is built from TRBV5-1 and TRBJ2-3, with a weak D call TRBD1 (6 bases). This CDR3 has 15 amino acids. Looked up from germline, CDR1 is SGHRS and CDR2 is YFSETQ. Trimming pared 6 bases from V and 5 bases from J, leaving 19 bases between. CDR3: CASTPSIQGIDTQYF. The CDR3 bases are TGCGCCAGCACCCCTAGCATTCAGGGGATAGATACGCAGTATTTT.

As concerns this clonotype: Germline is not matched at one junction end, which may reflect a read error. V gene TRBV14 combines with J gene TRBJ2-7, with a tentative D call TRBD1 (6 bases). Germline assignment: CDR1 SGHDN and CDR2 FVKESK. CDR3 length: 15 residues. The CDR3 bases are TGTGCCGGCAGCCAAGATTTTACAGGGTTCTACGAGCAGTACTTC. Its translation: CAGSQDFTGFYEQYF. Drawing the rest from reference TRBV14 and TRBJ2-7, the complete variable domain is EAGVTQFPSHSVIEKGQTVTLRCDPISGHDNLYWYRRVMGKEIKFLLHFVKESKQDESGMPNNRFLAERTGGTYSTLKVQPAELEDSGVYFCAGSQDFTGFYEQYFGPGTRLTVT.

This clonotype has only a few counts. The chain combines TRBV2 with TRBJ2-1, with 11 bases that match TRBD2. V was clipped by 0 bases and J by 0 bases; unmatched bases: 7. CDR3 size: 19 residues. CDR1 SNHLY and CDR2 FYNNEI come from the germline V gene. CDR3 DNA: TGTGCCAGCAGTGAAGCGCTTATAGCGGGAGGGAGCTCCTACAATGAGCAGTTCTTC. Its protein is CASSEALIAGGSSYNEQFF.

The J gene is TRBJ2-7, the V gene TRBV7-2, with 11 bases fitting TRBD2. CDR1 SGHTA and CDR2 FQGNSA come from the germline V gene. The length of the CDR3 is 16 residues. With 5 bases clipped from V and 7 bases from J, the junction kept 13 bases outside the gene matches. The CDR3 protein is CASSRAGTSGNNEQYF. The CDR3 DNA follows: TGTGCCAGCAGCAGGGCCGGGACTAGCGGAAACAATGAGCAGTACTTC. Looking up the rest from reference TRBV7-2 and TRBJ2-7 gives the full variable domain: GAGVSQSPSNKVTEKGKDVELRCDPISGHTALYWYRQSLGQGLEFLIYFQGNSAPDKSGLPSDRFSAERTGGSVSTLTIQRTQQEDSAVYLCASSRAGTSGNNEQYFGPGTRLTVT.

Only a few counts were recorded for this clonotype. The CDR3 loop reads CASSSTVLGTDTQYF. The CDR3 region has the DNA TGTGCCAGCAGTTCAACGGTGTTGGGCACAGATACGCAGTATTTT. The genes are TRBV6-2 or TRBV6-3 and TRBJ2-3, with no clear D. There are 15 residues in the CDR3. Germline lookup yields CDR1 MNHEY and CDR2 SVGEGT. V was cut by 4 bases and J by 1 base, with 12 bases left in between.

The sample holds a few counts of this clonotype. CDR3 sequence reads: CASSPSGGGNSEAFF. The CDR3 DNA is TGTGCCAGCAGCCCTAGTGGTGGGGGGAATTCTGAAGCTTTCTTT. J is TRBJ1-1 and V is TRBV7-9; D might be TRBD1 (5 bases). Germline lookup yields CDR1 SEHNR and CDR2 FQNEAQ (reference sequence). The CDR3 is made up of 15 amino acids. V lost 5 bases and J 6 bases, leaving 19 bases between the germline ends.

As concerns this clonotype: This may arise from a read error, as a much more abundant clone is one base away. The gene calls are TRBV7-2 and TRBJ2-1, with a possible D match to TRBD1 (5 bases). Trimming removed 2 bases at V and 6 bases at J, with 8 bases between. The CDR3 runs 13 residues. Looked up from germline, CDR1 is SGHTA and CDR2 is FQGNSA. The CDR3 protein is CTSSLQGINEQFF. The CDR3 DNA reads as TGTACCAGCAGCTTACAGGGTATCAATGAGCAGTTCTTC.